Presented here are 25 T cell receptor beta chains from one specimen sequenced in a study of identical twins (dated by TCRdb to 2015 to 2016). The method was 5' RACE. Sequencing instrument: Illumina HiSeq 2000. The public reads were reanalyzed by TCRdb: fastp trimming at Q25, MiXCR alignment, in-frame beta chains only. Rows merge per CDR3 protein into single entries with the most common DNA and genes. This sample is represented by around 1.7 million distinct CDR3 sequences; under 35% of them were singletons. The biggest ten clones account for about 0.3% of the sample. The sample consisted of cord blood. Every receptor here comes from a newborn girl in good health.

The rearrangement joins TRBV29-1 to TRBJ2-5, with D uncertain. Between the trimmed V and J ends, which lost 4 bases and 11 bases, there was a span of 29 bases. CDR3 length: 16 residues. The germline CDR1 and CDR2 sequences are SQVTM and ANQGSEA. Here the CDR3 DNA reads TGCAGCGTTGCTTACACCCGAGGCTCGCGAGACAATGAGCAGTACTTC. This codes for CSVAYTRGSRDNEQYF.

This clonotype was counted between two and nine times. This chain links TRBV5-7 with TRBJ1-2, with 8 nucleotides matching TRBD1. TRBV5-7 is reported as an ORF; its role is uncertain. The V and J ends lost 2 bases and 6 bases, in that order; junction bases with no gene match: 18. The CDR3 is 18 amino acids. The CDR3 loop reads CASSFRRSVDRAGHGYTF. The CDR3, as DNA: TGTGCCAGCAGCTTCCGCCGTTCGGTGGACAGGGCCGGGCATGGCTACACCTTC.

The rearrangement joins TRBV5-1 to TRBJ2-1, with D maybe TRBD2 (6 bases). The germline gives CDR1 SGHRS, CDR2 YFSETQ. The CDR3 covers 14 residues. The V and J ends lost 1 base and 8 bases respectively, with 13 bases between them. The CDR3 loop is CASSLQDGEDEQFF. The CDR3 DNA is TGCGCCAGCAGCTTGCAGGATGGGGAGGATGAGCAGTTCTTC.

This clonotype was seen many times. DNA for the CDR3: TGTGCCACCCTTCCTAGGGGCGGTTACAATGAGCAGTTCTTC. This sequence encodes CATLPRGGYNEQFF. This chain uses TRBV12-3 or TRBV12-4 with TRBJ2-1; a possible D gene is TRBD1 (5 bases). The CDR3 extends over 14 amino acids. V was clipped by 10 bases and J by 4 bases, with 17 bases between them.

Comments on this clonotype: It may be a read error: a sequence one base away is much more abundant. The rearrangement uses TRBV5-6 and TRBJ2-5; TRBD2 might be the D (5 bases). This CDR3 spans 13 amino acids. Between the trimmed V and J ends, which lost 5 bases and 13 bases, there was a span of 21 bases. Per germline, CDR1 SGHDT and CDR2 YYEEEE. This CDR3 is CASRGGGRNILYF. CDR3 DNA sequence: TGTGCCAGCAGAGGAGGTGGGAGAAACATTCTGTACTTC.

This chain links TRBV24-1 with TRBJ2-7; 7 bases are shared with TRBD1. V lost 3 bases, J lost 7 bases, and 11 bases stayed unmatched. The CDR3 extends over 15 amino acids. From germline, CDR1 is KGHDR and CDR2 SFDVKD. The CDR3 reads CATSDPDRELGEQYF. The CDR3 DNA reads TGTGCCACCAGTGATCCAGACAGGGAATTGGGGGAGCAGTACTTC.

The V gene is TRBV6-4, the J gene TRBJ2-3; the D gene is possibly TRBD1 (6 bases). With 6 bases removed from V and 4 bases from J, the gap between germline ends came to 11 bases. Germline CDR1 MRHNA, CDR2 SNTAGT. The CDR3 has 13 residues. For the CDR3, the DNA is TGTGCCAGCAGCAGGACAGTTCCAGATACGCAGTATTTT. Its protein is CASSRTVPDTQYF.

The genes are TRBV6-2 or TRBV6-3 and TRBJ2-5, with 10 positions matching TRBD1. Germline CDR1 is MNHEY and CDR2 is SVGEGT. The CDR3 totals 15 residues. J lost 4 bases, V lost 0 bases, and 2 bases had no gene match. DNA of the CDR3: TGTGCCAGCAGTTACTCGGGGACAGGGGCAGAGACCCAGTACTTC. As protein: CASSYSGTGAETQYF.

J is TRBJ2-1 and V is TRBV29-1; D gene uncertain. The end of the DNA fits TRBJ2-7 better, so the J call may be wrong. Germline CDR1 SQVTM, CDR2 ANQGSEA. CDR3 size: 12 residues. The CDR3 reads CSVEVLSAEQYF. The CDR3 DNA sequence: TGCAGCGTTGAGGTCTTATCGGCTGAGCAGTACTTC.

The gene calls are TRBV14 and TRBJ2-4; 9 bases agree with TRBD1. This CDR3 region has 14 residues. Germline V CDR1 and CDR2: SGHDN, FVKESK. The junction had 9 bases not matched to a gene; V was cut back by 2 bases and J by 13 bases. CDR3 sequence reads: CASSQWDRDGEQYF. The CDR3 DNA reads TGTGCCAGCAGCCAATGGGACAGGGATGGGGAGCAGTACTTC.

The chain recombines TRBV28 with TRBJ1-1, with a weak D call TRBD1 (5 bases). CDR1 and CDR2 (germline): MDHEN, SYDVKM. The V end was cut by 3 bases, the J end by 1 base, with 15 bases between. The CDR3 contains 16 residues. The CDR3 region has the DNA TGTGCCAGCAGTTTTGTAATTTTAAGGGGGAACACTGAAGCTTTCTTT. This translates into CASSFVILRGNTEAFF.

The chain has TRBV7-8 and TRBJ2-7, with D unclear. CDR3 length: 15 residues. The V end was cut by 1 base, the J end by 3 bases, with 13 bases between. Germline CDR1 reads SGHVS; CDR2 reads FQNEAQ. The CDR3 loop reads CASSLGSSPGYEQYF. The DNA of the CDR3 is TGTGCCAGCAGCTTAGGATCCAGCCCTGGCTACGAGCAGTACTTC.

The rearrangement links TRBV7-8 to TRBJ1-2; the D gene is possibly TRBD1 (5 bases). Trimming stripped 4 bases from V and 4 bases from J, with 16 bases between. The CDR3 contains 15 residues. Germline V gene data show CDR1 as SGHVS and CDR2 as FQNEAQ. CDR3 sequence reads: CASSYQRDRGYGYTF. The CDR3 DNA sequence: TGTGCCAGCAGCTATCAACGGGACCGCGGCTATGGCTACACCTTC.

This clonotype showed up just a few times. V is TRBV20-1 and J is TRBJ2-2; D ambiguous. There are 13 residues in the CDR3. The ends were cut back, 2 bases at V and 1 base at J, with 5 bases in the middle. Per the germline V gene, CDR1 is DFQATT and CDR2 is SNEGSKA (reference sequence). CDR3 nucleotide sequence: TGCAGTGCTAGACGACGGAACACCGGGGAGCTGTTTTTT. This codes for CSARRRNTGELFF.

The rearrangement joins TRBV20-1 to TRBJ2-1, with D perhaps given as TRBD1 or TRBD2 (7 bases each). Germline V gene lookup returns CDR1 DFQATT and CDR2 SNEGSKA (reference sequence). CDR3 length: 20 residues. V was shortened by 3 bases and J by 4 bases, with 31 bases between the two germline ends. The CDR3 DNA is TGCAGTGCTAGGCCTTCAGGCAGGGGGGGTATTACTAGCAGATACAATGAGCAGTTCTTC. The encoded protein is CSARPSGRGGITSRYNEQFF.

This clonotype was counted between two and nine times. The rearrangement joins TRBV6-2 or TRBV6-3 to TRBJ2-1; possible D gene TRBD2, 5 bases. Germline CDR1 and CDR2: MNHEY and SVGEGT. V dropped 7 bases and J dropped 1 base, with 14 bases sitting between them. The CDR3 consists of 15 residues. The CDR3 sequence is CASTRGTSSYNEQFF. The DNA for the CDR3 is TGTGCCAGCACCCGGGGAACCTCATCCTACAATGAGCAGTTCTTC.

This chain uses TRBV6-2 or TRBV6-3 with TRBJ1-5; TRBD1 matches at 7 bases. Germline CDR1 MNHEY, CDR2 SVGEGT. The CDR3 totals 16 residues. V dropped 2 bases and J dropped 1; count of bases not matched to a gene: 5. CDR3: CASSYVRGLSNQPQHF. The CDR3 DNA follows: TGTGCCAGCAGTTACGTAAGGGGGCTCAGCAATCAGCCCCAGCATTTT.

This clonotype appeared many times. The rearrangement links TRBV13 to TRBJ2-1, with D unresolved. In germline, CDR1 is PRHDT, CDR2 FYEKMQ (reference sequence). The CDR3 is 15 residues long. V lost 5 bases and J lost 0, with 11 bases in between. The chain's CDR3 is CASSPPGPSYNEQFF. The CDR3, as DNA: TGTGCCAGCAGCCCCCCTGGGCCCTCCTACAATGAGCAGTTCTTC.

This chain uses TRBV6-5 with TRBJ2-1, with 9 bases identical to TRBD2. In germline, CDR1 is MNHEY, CDR2 SVGAGI. The CDR3 runs 16 residues. Unmatched junction bases numbered 12, after V lost 8 bases and J lost 4 bases. The CDR3 is CASSLGLARPYNEQFF. For the CDR3, the DNA is TGTGCCAGCTCCTTGGGACTAGCTCGACCATACAATGAGCAGTTCTTC.

This clonotype has more than one count but fewer than ten. The chain has TRBV20-1 and TRBJ2-1; 7 nucleotides match TRBD1. CDR3 length: 14 amino acids. CDR1 DFQATT and CDR2 SNEGSKA come from the germline V gene (reference sequence). V lost 5 bases and J lost 1; bases outside the gene matches: 5. The CDR3 spells CSAPGQESYNEQFF. In DNA, the CDR3 is TGCAGTGCTCCCGGACAGGAATCCTACAATGAGCAGTTCTTC.

Comment on this clonotype: A read error may account for a junction end that differs from germline. The DNA for the CDR3 is TGTGCCAGCAGTGGCCAACCGAGGACAGGGCGGGCAGATATGCAGTATTTT. Translation: CASSGQPRTGRADMQYF. The gene calls are TRBV25-1 and TRBJ2-3; 8 positions agree with TRBD1. CDR3 length equals 17 residues. Germline loops: CDR1 MGHDK, CDR2 SYGVNS.

The J gene is TRBJ2-3, the V gene TRBV6-5, with D possibly TRBD2 on 5 matching bases. The CDR3 contains 13 residues. Germline V gene lookup returns CDR1 MNHEY and CDR2 SVGAGI. V was shortened by 6 bases and J by 4 bases, with 11 bases between the two germline ends. The CDR3 protein is CASSPSRADTQYF. The CDR3 DNA sequence: TGTGCCAGCAGCCCTAGCCGCGCAGATACGCAGTATTTT.

Many counts were recorded for this clonotype. The V gene is TRBV29-1, the J gene TRBJ2-1; 10 bases fit TRBD2. CDR1 and CDR2 (germline): SQVTM, ANQGSEA. Trimming took 4 bases from V and 9 from J; bases not matched to a gene: 9. The CDR3 covers 14 residues. This chain's CDR3 is CSVVRPSGRPEQFF. The CDR3 coding sequence is TGCAGCGTTGTTCGTCCTAGCGGGAGACCTGAGCAGTTCTTC.

The chain joins TRBV27 to TRBJ2-7, with a tentative D call TRBD2 (6 bases). Germline lookup yields CDR1 MNHEY and CDR2 SMNVEV (reference sequence). V shed 7 bases and J shed 6 bases, with 19 bases lying between them. The CDR3 consists of 14 residues. The DNA for the CDR3 is TGTGCCAGCACCGGGCGGGGAAGAGTGGGCGAGCAGTACTTC. It codes for CASTGRGRVGEQYF.

The genes are TRBV20-1 and TRBJ1-5; 7 nucleotides line up with TRBD1. The V and J ends lost 3 bases and 0 bases, in that order; junction bases with no gene match: 8. Germline loops: CDR1 DFQATT, CDR2 SNEGSKA (reference sequence). This CDR3 spans 16 amino acids. DNA of the CDR3: TGCAGTGCTAGCCATAAGTACAGGGGTAGCAATCAGCCCCAGCATTTT. As protein: CSASHKYRGSNQPQHF.